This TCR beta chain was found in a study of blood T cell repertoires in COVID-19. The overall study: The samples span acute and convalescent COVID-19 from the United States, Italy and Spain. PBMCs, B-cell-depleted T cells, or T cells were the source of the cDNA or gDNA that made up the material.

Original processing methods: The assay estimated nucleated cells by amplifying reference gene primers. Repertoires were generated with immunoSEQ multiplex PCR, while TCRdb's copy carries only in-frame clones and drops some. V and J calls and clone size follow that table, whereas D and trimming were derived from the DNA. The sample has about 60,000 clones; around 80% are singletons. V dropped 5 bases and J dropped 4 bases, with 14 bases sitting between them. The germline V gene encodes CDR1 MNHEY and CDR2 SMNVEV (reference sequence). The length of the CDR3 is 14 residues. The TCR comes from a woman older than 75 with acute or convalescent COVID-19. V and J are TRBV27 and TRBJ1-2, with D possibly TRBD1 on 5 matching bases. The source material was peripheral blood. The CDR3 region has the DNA TGTGCCAGCAGTCCGGAGTTTAGGGGCTATGGCTACACCTTC. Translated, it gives CASSPEFRGYGYTF.